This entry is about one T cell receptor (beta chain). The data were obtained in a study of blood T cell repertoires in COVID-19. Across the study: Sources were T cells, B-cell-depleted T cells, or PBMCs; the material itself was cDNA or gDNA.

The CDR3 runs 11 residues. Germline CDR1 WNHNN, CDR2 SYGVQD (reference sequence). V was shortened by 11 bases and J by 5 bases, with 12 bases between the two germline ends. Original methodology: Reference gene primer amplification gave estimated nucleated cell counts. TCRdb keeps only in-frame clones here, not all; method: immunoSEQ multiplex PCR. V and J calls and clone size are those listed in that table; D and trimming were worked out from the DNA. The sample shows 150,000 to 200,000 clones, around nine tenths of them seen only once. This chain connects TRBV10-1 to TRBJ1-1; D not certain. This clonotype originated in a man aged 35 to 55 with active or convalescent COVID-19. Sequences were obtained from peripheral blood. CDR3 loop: CASPWPTEAFF. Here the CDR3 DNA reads TGCGCCTCCCCATGGCCAACTGAAGCTTTCTTT.